The next 28 T cell receptor beta chains were all read from a single sample in a study of blood T cell repertoires in COVID-19. Profiled with immunoSEQ multiplex PCR; TCRdb holds only in-frame clones, not every one. The data show 180,000 or so clones, 80% to 90% seen once. Input material: peripheral blood. The source is a man aged 40-50 years who had recovered from COVID-19.

The chain couples TRBV5-4 to TRBJ2-7; 10 bases map to TRBD1. The ends lost 3 bases at V and 5 bases at J; junction bases unmatched: 2. Germline V lookup: CDR1 SGHNT, CDR2 YYREEE (reference sequence). The CDR3 is made up of 13 amino acids. CDR3: CASSWTGGNEQYF. As DNA, the CDR3 is TGTGCCAGCAGCTGGACAGGGGGAAACGAGCAGTACTTC.

The chain joins TRBV11-2 to TRBJ2-7; 7 bases are shared with TRBD1. V shed 0 bases, J shed 3 bases, and the junction held 8 bases outside the gene matches. In germline, CDR1 is SGHAT, CDR2 FQNNGV. The CDR3 covers 16 residues. CDR3 region: CASSLDGAAGGYEQYF. The DNA of the CDR3 is TGTGCCAGCAGCTTAGATGGGGCGGCAGGGGGCTACGAGCAGTACTTC.

The rearrangement uses TRBV7-9 and TRBJ1-4; no clear D. Germline V gene data show CDR1 as SEHNR and CDR2 as FQNEAQ (reference sequence). V was clipped by 4 bases and J by 8 bases, with 14 bases between them. The CDR3 covers 14 residues. CDR3 amino acids: CASSSSWGDEKLFF. As DNA, the CDR3 is TGTGCCAGCAGCTCGTCCTGGGGAGACGAAAAACTGTTTTTT.

This clone was counted once. The J gene is TRBJ1-5, the V gene TRBV6-2 or TRBV6-3; TRBD1 matches 7 bases. Losses at the gene ends were 3 bases for V and 0 bases for J; bases not matched to a gene: 5. The CDR3 length is 16 residues. CDR1 MNHEY and CDR2 SVGEGT come from the germline V gene. The DNA for the CDR3 is TGTGCCAGCAGTTATTCCAGGGGGAATAGCAATCAGCCCCAGCATTTT. Its protein product is CASSYSRGNSNQPQHF.

This clone was counted a single time. The chain has TRBV27 and TRBJ2-7; D not resolved. Germline V gene sequence: CDR1 MNHEY, CDR2 SMNVEV (reference sequence). CDR3 length: 11 amino acids. The V end lost 3 bases, the J end lost 5 bases, and 5 bases lay between the germline ends. The CDR3 DNA sequence: TGTGCCAGCAGTTTTGGCCACGAGCAGTACTTC. Translating it yields CASSFGHEQYF.

The V and J genes are TRBV14 and TRBJ1-1; no clear D gene. Trimming took off 5 bases at V and 9 bases at J, with 10 bases between the two ends. The CDR3 runs 11 residues. The V gene's germline CDR1 is SGHDN and CDR2 FVKESK. The CDR3 nucleotides read TGTGCCAGCAGCAAGCGGTCGCAAGCTTTCTTT. Protein product: CASSKRSQAFF.

The rearrangement links TRBV6-2 or TRBV6-3 to TRBJ2-3, with 12 positions matching TRBD2. The CDR3 totals 16 residues. Germline CDR1 and CDR2: MNHEY and SVGEGT. The junction had 9 bases not matched to a gene; V was cut back by 6 bases and J by 5 bases. The CDR3 region is CASSELLAGGQDTQYF. The CDR3 DNA reads TGTGCCAGCAGCGAGCTCCTAGCGGGGGGGCAAGATACGCAGTATTTT.

This chain joins TRBV5-1 and TRBJ1-2; possible D gene TRBD1, 5 bases. Trimming took 0 bases from V and 7 from J, leaving 13 bases between them. The CDR3 has 14 amino acids. Germline V lookup: CDR1 SGHRS, CDR2 YFSETQ. CDR3 region: CASSLDQGTGGYTF. Here the CDR3 DNA reads TGCGCCAGCAGCTTGGATCAGGGTACGGGTGGCTACACCTTC. The variable domain in full, completed from reference TRBV5-1 and TRBJ1-2, reads KAGVTQTPRYLIKTRGQQVTLSCSPISGHRSVSWYQQTPGQGLQFLFEYFSETQRNKGNFPGRFSGRQFSNSRSEMNVSTLELGDSALYLCASSLDQGTGGYTFGSGTRLTVV.

This rearrangement joins TRBV28 to TRBJ1-2; TRBD1 might be the D (5 bases). Between the trimmed V and J ends, which lost 8 bases and 8 bases, there was a span of 18 bases. The CDR3 runs 13 residues. CDR1 is MDHEN, CDR2 SYDVKM, per germline. The CDR3 is CASVQGGGGGYTF. Written as DNA, the CDR3 is TGTGCCAGCGTTCAGGGTGGTGGTGGAGGCTACACCTTC.

The V call is TRBV11-2, the J call TRBJ1-3; no firm D call. There are 14 residues in the CDR3. The V end was cut by 1 base, the J end by 3 bases, with 7 bases between. Germline V gene sequence: CDR1 SGHAT, CDR2 FQNNGV. The CDR3 loop is CASSLVTDGNTIYF. The CDR3 nucleotides are TGTGCCAGCAGCTTAGTAACAGATGGAAACACCATATATTTT.

This CDR3 is CASSQDRTGLLNTEAFF. The CDR3 DNA reads TGTGCCAGCAGCCAAGATCGGACAGGACTCCTGAACACTGAAGCTTTCTTT. The chain carries TRBV14 and TRBJ1-1; 7 nucleotides align to TRBD1. CDR3 length: 17 amino acids. Germline CDR1 and CDR2: SGHDN and FVKESK. V dropped 0 bases and J dropped 0; count of bases not matched to a gene: 7.

The V gene is TRBV11-2, the J gene TRBJ2-3, with TRBD2 identical over 11 bases. CDR3 length: 18 amino acids. V dropped 2 bases and J dropped 6; count of bases not matched to a gene: 13. Germline V gives CDR1 SGHAT, CDR2 FQNNGV. In nucleotides, the CDR3 is TGTGCCAGCAGCTTAAAGGGAACTAGCGGGAGAAATGACGATACGCAGTATTTT. Amino acids: CASSLKGTSGRNDDTQYF.

The CDR3 sequence: CASSEEPSGTAGELFF. Here the CDR3 DNA reads TGCGCCAGCAGCGAAGAGCCTAGCGGGACGGCCGGGGAGCTGTTTTTT. V gene TRBV5-1 combines with J gene TRBJ2-2; TRBD2 agrees at 9 bases. V shed 4 bases and J 6 bases; nucleotides not matched to a gene: 10. This CDR3 has 16 amino acids. CDR1 is SGHRS and CDR2 is YFSETQ in the germline V gene.

V is TRBV11-2 and J is TRBJ2-7; 8 bases fit TRBD1. The CDR3 has 14 amino acids. Per germline, CDR1 SGHAT and CDR2 FQNNGV. J was trimmed by 6 bases and V by 1 base; bases with no gene match: 5. The CDR3 spells CASSLAGQGLEQYF. CDR3 bases: TGTGCCAGCAGCTTAGCCGGACAGGGTCTCGAGCAGTACTTC.

The rearrangement joins TRBV6-2 or TRBV6-3 to TRBJ2-6; D may be TRBD1 (5 bases). Trimming stripped 2 bases from V and 2 bases from J, with 10 bases between. Germline CDR1 is MNHEY and CDR2 is SVGEGT. The CDR3 runs to 16 residues. The CDR3 coding sequence is TGTGCCAGCAGTTACGGTCAGGGCGCTGGGGCCAACGTCCTGACTTTC. Protein sequence: CASSYGQGAGANVLTF.

This chain connects TRBV4-3 to TRBJ2-2; D remains unclear. The germline gives CDR1 LGHNA, CDR2 YSLEER. With 3 bases removed from V and 3 bases from J, the gap between germline ends came to 14 bases. The CDR3 runs 16 residues. CDR3 protein: CASSHTTPPDTGELFF. The CDR3, as DNA: TGCGCCAGCAGCCACACGACACCTCCCGACACCGGGGAGCTGTTTTTT.

The chain is built from TRBV11-3 and TRBJ2-1, with 8 bases matching TRBD2. Germline V CDR1 and CDR2: SGHNT, YENEEA. V was pared by 0 bases and J by 11 bases, with 6 bases of the junction left unmatched. CDR3 size: 14 residues. CDR3 sequence reads: CASSLEWERGQQFF. DNA of the CDR3: TGTGCCAGCAGCTTAGAGTGGGAGCGGGGGCAGCAGTTCTTC.

This chain uses TRBV9 with TRBJ1-5; D possibly corresponds to TRBD1 (6 bases). The germline V gene has CDR1 SGDLS and CDR2 YYNGEE. V gave up 4 bases and J gave up 4 bases, with 15 bases separating them. The CDR3 loop spans 15 amino acids. The CDR3 reads CASSTLPDSNQPQHF. The CDR3 region has the DNA TGTGCCAGCAGCACTCTCCCGGACAGTAATCAGCCCCAGCATTTT.

About this clone itself: This same CDR3 is encoded by further DNA sequences in the sample. J is TRBJ1-2 and V is TRBV12-3 or TRBV12-4; D unclear. The CDR3 is 13 residues long. V lost 2 bases to trimming and J lost 2 bases, with 6 bases between them. CDR3 in amino acids: CASSLTENYGYTF. The CDR3 bases are TGTGCCAGCAGTTTAACGGAGAACTATGGCTACACCTTC.

The V call is TRBV28, the J call TRBJ2-7, with 9 bases aligning to TRBD1. Germline V gives CDR1 MDHEN, CDR2 SYDVKM. CDR3 length equals 13 residues. J gave up 4 bases and V 7 bases, and 5 bases lay outside the gene matches. The CDR3 DNA follows: TGTGCCAGCACCACAGGGGGCGCGTACGAGCAGTACTTC. Its translation: CASTTGGAYEQYF.

This clone has more than one count but fewer than ten. This rearrangement joins TRBV19 to TRBJ1-2; 7 positions match TRBD1. Germline-derived CDR1 and CDR2 are LNHDA and SQIVND (reference sequence). This CDR3 is 13 amino acids long. Trimming took 5 bases from V and 6 from J; bases not matched to a gene: 6. CDR3 DNA sequence: TGTGCCAGTAGTTGGGCAGGGGGTAATGGCTACACCTTC. Translated: CASSWAGGNGYTF.

This chain uses TRBV4-3 with TRBJ1-6, with a possible D match to TRBD1 (5 bases). This CDR3 has 16 amino acids. V shed 0 bases and J shed 10 bases, with 16 bases lying between them. Germline loops: CDR1 LGHNA, CDR2 YSLEER. The CDR3 DNA reads as TGCGCCAGCAGCCAAGATTACCGCAGGGTTAGATCACCCCTCCACTTT. It specifies CASSQDYRRVRSPLHF.

The V gene is TRBV9, the J gene TRBJ2-5; possibly TRBD2 for D (6 bases). V dropped 2 bases and J dropped 1 base, with 12 bases sitting between them. The V gene's germline CDR1 is SGDLS and CDR2 YYNGEE. The CDR3 covers 15 residues. The CDR3 is CASSVMEGTQETQYF. CDR3 sequence (DNA): TGTGCCAGCAGCGTGATGGAGGGGACCCAAGAGACCCAGTACTTC.

The sample holds a few counts of this clone. The genes are TRBV10-3 and TRBJ1-1; D not resolved. Germline CDR1 ENHRY, CDR2 SYGVKD. The CDR3 covers 15 residues. With 2 bases removed from V and 3 bases from J, the gap between germline ends came to 13 bases. CDR3 DNA sequence: TGTGCCATCAGTGAGACGACGGGAGCCGACACTGAAGCTTTCTTT. It encodes CAISETTGADTEAFF.

The chain recombines TRBV28 with TRBJ2-7; 10 nucleotides match TRBD1. Unmatched junction bases numbered 4, after V lost 4 bases and J lost 4 bases. The CDR3 consists of 14 residues. Germline V gene data show CDR1 as MDHEN and CDR2 as SYDVKM. In nucleotides, the CDR3 is TGTGCCAGCAGTTCGCCGGGACAGGGGTACGAGCAGTACTTC. Residues: CASSSPGQGYEQYF.

The gene calls are TRBV28 and TRBJ1-1; the D is unclear. V shed 2 bases and J shed 1 base, with 11 bases lying between them. Germline V lookup: CDR1 MDHEN, CDR2 SYDVKM. The CDR3 is 15 amino acids. The CDR3 sequence: CASSLKRFKNTEAFF. Here the CDR3 DNA reads TGTGCCAGCAGTTTAAAGAGGTTCAAGAACACTGAAGCTTTCTTT.

The J gene is TRBJ2-7, the V gene TRBV19, with 7 bases that match TRBD1. The CDR3 loop spans 14 amino acids. Trimming took 5 bases from V and 0 from J; bases not matched to a gene: 4. CDR1 and CDR2 from the germline V gene are LNHDA and SQIVND (reference sequence). DNA for the CDR3: TGTGCCAGTAGTGCGGCAGGGGGCTCCTACGAGCAGTACTTC. Translation: CASSAAGGSYEQYF. The full variable domain, in which reference TRBV19 and TRBJ2-7 provide the parts outside the CDR3, is DGGITQSPKYLFRKEGQNVTLSCEQNLNHDAMYWYRQDPGQGLRLIYYSQIVNDFQKGDIAEGYSVSREKKESFPLTVTSAQKNPTAFYLCASSAAGGSYEQYFGPGTRLTVT.

The V gene is TRBV4-2, the J gene TRBJ2-6; no reliable D call. Trimming pared 2 bases from V and 0 bases from J, leaving 5 bases between. The CDR3 sequence is 15 residues long. Germline values: CDR1 LGHNA, CDR2 YNFKEQ. The CDR3 loop is CASSQTSSGANVLTF. The CDR3 coding sequence is TGTGCCAGCAGCCAAACCAGCTCTGGGGCCAACGTCCTGACTTTC.